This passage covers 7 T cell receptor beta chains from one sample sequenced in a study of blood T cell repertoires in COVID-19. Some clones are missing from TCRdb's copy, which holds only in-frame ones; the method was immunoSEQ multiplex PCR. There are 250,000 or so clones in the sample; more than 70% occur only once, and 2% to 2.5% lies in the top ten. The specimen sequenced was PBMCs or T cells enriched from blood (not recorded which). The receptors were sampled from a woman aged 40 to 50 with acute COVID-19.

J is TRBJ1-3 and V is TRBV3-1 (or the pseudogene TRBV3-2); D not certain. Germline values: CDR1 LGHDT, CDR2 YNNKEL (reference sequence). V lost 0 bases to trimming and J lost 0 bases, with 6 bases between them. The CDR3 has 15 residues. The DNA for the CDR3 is TGTGCCAGCAGCCAAGACTCCGTCTCTGGAAACACCATATATTTT. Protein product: CASSQDSVSGNTIYF.

The CDR3 coding sequence is TGTGCCAGCAGCTCGGGACAGTCAACTAATGAAAAACTGTTTTTT. This translates into CASSSGQSTNEKLFF. This chain joins TRBV11-3 and TRBJ1-4, with 7 positions matching TRBD1. CDR3 size: 15 residues. Germline trimming cut 4 bases from V and 0 bases from J; bases unmatched to any gene: 2. Looked up from germline, CDR1 is SGHNT and CDR2 is YENEEA.

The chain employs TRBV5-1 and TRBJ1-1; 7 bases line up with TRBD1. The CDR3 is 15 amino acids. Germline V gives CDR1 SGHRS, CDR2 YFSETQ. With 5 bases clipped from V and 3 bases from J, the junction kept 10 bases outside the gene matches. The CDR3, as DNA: TGCGCCAGCAGGTCCACAGGGGCTTGGGACACTGAAGCTTTCTTT. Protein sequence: CASRSTGAWDTEAFF.

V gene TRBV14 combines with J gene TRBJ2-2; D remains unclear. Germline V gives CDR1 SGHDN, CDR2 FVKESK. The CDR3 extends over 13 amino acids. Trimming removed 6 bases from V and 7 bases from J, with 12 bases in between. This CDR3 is CASSWASGGELFF. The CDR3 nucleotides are TGTGCCAGCAGTTGGGCGTCTGGCGGGGAGCTGTTTTTT.

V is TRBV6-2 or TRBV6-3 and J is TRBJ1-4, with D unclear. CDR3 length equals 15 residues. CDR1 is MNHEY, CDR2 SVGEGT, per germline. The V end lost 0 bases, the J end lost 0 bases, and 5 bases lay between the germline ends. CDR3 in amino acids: CASSYSGATNEKLFF. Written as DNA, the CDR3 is TGTGCCAGCAGTTACTCAGGAGCAACTAATGAAAAACTGTTTTTT.

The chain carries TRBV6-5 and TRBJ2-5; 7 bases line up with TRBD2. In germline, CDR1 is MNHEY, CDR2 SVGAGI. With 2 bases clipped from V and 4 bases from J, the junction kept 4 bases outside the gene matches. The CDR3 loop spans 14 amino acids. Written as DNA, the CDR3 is TGTGCCAGCAGTTACGGCGGGAGACTAGAGACCCAGTACTTC. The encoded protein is CASSYGGRLETQYF.

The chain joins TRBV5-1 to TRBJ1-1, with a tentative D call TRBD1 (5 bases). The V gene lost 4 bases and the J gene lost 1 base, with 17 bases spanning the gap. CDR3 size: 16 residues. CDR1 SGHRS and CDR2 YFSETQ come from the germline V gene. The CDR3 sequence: CASSITPPTGNTEAFF. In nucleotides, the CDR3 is TGCGCCAGCAGCATTACACCTCCTACAGGGAACACTGAAGCTTTCTTT. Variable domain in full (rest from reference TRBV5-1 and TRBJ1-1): KAGVTQTPRYLIKTRGQQVTLSCSPISGHRSVSWYQQTPGQGLQFLFEYFSETQRNKGNFPGRFSGRQFSNSRSEMNVSTLELGDSALYLCASSITPPTGNTEAFFGQGTRLTVV.